Detailed here is one T cell receptor beta chain. The target antigen is unknown. Unmatched junction bases numbered 10, after V lost 4 bases and J lost 4 bases. The CDR3 loop spans 14 amino acids. Germline V gene sequence: CDR1 DFQATT, CDR2 SNEGSKA (reference sequence). This sample is part of a study of T-cell reconstitution after alpha-beta-depleted transplantation in children. TCRbeta library construction was performed incorporating unique molecular identifiers. Each CDR3 protein gets one entry after TCRdb re-called the PCR reads with MiXCR. This sample has about 600,000 distinct CDR3 sequences, with about an eighth found just once. Points from the study as a whole: A year had passed since transplant, and T-cell counts and diversity by then came mostly from newly produced T cells. Several hundred rapidly expanded clones from non-depleted graft cells reportedly supplied alpha-beta T cells about two months post-transplant.

The clonotype comes from a male patient aged 10 to 17 who had a stem cell transplant for acute myeloid leukemia, so the T cells may come from the graft donor. The J gene is TRBJ2-7, the V gene TRBV20-1, with 7 bases lining up with TRBD1. The specimen comprised PBMCs, mostly from graft donor cells, sampled 360 days after TCRalphabeta/CD19-depleted stem cell transplant. CDR3 sequence: CSAKNRGWGYEQYF. In nucleotides, the CDR3 is TGCAGTGCTAAGAACAGGGGATGGGGTTACGAGCAGTACTTC.